The rows below give T cell receptor beta chains drawn from one sample of a study of CD4+ T cells in melanoma. Libraries were prepared by immunoSEQ multiplex PCR; TCRdb keeps only in-frame clonotypes and omits some of them. The sample consists of almost 15,000 clones, 62% of them appearing once. What was sequenced was cells from a culture (not recorded whether cultured in vitro). The receptors here all came from a human donor with melanoma. Each CDR3 is given without its conserved first and last residue.

v_gene	j_gene	CDR3aa
TRBV11-2	TRBJ2-5	ASSSRGRPQETQY
TRBV2	TRBJ2-7	ASREGMEQY
TRBV5-1	TRBJ2-1	ASSLTSGVLSELF
TRBV5-4	TRBJ1-2	ASSLVRGGYGYT
TRBV2	TRBJ1-2	ASSERGRVLYGYT
TRBV7-9	TRBJ2-6	ASSSMANVLT
TRBV7-3	TRBJ2-1	ASSLKGNEQF
TRBV30	TRBJ1-2	AFPRGGPLYGYT
TRBV6-1	TRBJ1-2	ASSEGPGRQYGYT
TRBV5-1	TRBJ2-1	ASSLAAGGLNEQF
TRBV7-3	TRBJ2-7	ASSLTGGPSRGEQY